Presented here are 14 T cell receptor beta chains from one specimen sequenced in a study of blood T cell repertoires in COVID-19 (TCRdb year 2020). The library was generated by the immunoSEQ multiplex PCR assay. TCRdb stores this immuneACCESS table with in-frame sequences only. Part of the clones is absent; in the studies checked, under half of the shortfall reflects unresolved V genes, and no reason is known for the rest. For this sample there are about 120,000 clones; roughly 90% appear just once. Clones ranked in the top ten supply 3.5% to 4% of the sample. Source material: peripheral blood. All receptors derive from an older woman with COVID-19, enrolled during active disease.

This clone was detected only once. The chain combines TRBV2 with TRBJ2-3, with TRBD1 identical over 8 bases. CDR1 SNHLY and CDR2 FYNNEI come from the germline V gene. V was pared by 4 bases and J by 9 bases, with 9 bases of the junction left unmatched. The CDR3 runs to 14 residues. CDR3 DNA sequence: TGTGCCAGCAGTGTGACAGGGGCAAGAGGAACGCAGTATTTT. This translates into CASSVTGARGTQYF.

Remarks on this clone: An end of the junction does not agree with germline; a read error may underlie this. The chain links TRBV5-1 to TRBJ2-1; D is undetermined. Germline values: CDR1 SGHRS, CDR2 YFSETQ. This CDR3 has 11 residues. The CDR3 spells CASSSDNEQFF. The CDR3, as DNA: TGCGCCAGCAGCTCCGACAATGAGCAGTTCTTC. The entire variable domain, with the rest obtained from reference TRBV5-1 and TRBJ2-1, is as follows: KAGVTQTPRYLIKTRGQQVTLSCSPISGHRSVSWYQQTPGQGLQFLFEYFSETQRNKGNFPGRFSGRQFSNSRSEMNVSTLELGDSALYLCASSSDNEQFFGPGTRLTVL.

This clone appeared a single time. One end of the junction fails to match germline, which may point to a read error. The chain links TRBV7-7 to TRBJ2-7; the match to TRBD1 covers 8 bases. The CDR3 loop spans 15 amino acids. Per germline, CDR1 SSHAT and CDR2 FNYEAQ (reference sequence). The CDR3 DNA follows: TGTGCTAGCAGCCTAGGACAGGGAGAAGCCTACGAGCAGTACTTC. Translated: CASSLGQGEAYEQYF.

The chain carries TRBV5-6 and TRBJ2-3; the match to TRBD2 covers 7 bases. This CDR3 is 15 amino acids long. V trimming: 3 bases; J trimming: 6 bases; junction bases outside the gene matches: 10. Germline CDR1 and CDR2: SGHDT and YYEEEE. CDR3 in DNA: TGTGCCAGCAGCTACGACCGGGGGGTCGGGGATACGCAGTATTTT. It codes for CASSYDRGVGDTQYF.

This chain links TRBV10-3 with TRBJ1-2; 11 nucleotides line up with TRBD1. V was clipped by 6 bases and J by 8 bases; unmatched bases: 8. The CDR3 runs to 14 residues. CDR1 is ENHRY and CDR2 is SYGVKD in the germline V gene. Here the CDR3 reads CAIRRTGGHWGYTF. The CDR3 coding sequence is TGTGCCATCAGGCGGACAGGGGGCCATTGGGGCTACACCTTC.

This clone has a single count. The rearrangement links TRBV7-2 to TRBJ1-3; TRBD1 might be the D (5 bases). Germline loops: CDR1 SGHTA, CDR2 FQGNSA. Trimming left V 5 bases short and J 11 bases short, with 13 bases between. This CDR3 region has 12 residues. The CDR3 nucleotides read TGTGCCAGCAGCCCAGACAGCAGATCCATATATTTT. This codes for CASSPDSRSIYF.

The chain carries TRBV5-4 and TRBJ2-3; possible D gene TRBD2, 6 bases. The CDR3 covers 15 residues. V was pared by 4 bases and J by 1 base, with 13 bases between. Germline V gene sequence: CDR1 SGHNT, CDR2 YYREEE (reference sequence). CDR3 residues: CASSRSAGGTDTQYF. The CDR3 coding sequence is TGTGCCAGCAGCCGTTCAGCGGGCGGCACAGATACGCAGTATTTT.

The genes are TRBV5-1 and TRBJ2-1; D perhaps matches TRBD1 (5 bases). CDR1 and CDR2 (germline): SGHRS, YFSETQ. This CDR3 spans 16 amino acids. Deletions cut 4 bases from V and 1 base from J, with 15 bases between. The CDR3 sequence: CASSLDQGSSYNEQFF. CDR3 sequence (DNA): TGCGCCAGCAGCCTCGATCAGGGATCGTCCTACAATGAGCAGTTCTTC.

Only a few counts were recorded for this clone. CDR3 sequence (DNA): TGTGCCAGCAGCCCCAGCCCAAAGGCGCGGACCGGGGAGCTGTTTTTT. Its translation: CASSPSPKARTGELFF. The V and J genes are TRBV4-2 and TRBJ2-2; D is undetermined. V was pared by 4 bases and J by 5 bases, with 17 bases between. CDR1 is LGHNA and CDR2 is YNFKEQ in the germline V gene. CDR3 size: 16 residues.

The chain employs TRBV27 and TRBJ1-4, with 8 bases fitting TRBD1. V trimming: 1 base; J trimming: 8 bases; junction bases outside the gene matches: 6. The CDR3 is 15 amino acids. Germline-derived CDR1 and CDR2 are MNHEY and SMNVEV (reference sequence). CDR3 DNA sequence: TGTGCCAGCAGTTTATGGGGCGGACAGGGCGAAAAACTGTTTTTT. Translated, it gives CASSLWGGQGEKLFF.

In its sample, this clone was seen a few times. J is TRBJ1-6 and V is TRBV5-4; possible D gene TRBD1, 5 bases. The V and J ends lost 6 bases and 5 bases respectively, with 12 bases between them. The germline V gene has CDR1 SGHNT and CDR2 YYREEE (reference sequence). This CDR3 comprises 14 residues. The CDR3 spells CASNVQENNSPLHF. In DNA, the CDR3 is TGTGCCAGCAACGTACAGGAGAATAATTCACCCCTCCACTTT.

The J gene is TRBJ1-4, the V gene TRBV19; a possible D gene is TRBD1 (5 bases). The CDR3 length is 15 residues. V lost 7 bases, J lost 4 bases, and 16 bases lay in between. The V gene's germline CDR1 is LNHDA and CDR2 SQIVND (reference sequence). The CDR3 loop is CASKPQGRSNEKLFF. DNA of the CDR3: TGTGCCAGTAAACCCCAGGGCAGGAGTAATGAAAAACTGTTTTTT.

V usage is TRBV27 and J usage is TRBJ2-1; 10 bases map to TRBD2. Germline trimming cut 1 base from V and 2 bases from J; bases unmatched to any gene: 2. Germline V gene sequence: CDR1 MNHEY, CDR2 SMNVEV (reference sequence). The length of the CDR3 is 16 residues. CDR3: CASSLYSGGAYNEQFF. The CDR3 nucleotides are TGTGCCAGCAGTTTATACAGCGGGGGGGCCTACAATGAGCAGTTCTTC.

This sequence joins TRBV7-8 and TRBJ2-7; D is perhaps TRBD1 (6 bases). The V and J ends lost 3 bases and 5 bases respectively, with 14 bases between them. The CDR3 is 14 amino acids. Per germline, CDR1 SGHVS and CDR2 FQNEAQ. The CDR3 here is CASSLLTGINEQYF. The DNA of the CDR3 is TGTGCCAGCAGCTTGCTCACAGGGATCAACGAGCAGTACTTC.